This T cell receptor (beta chain) was identified in a study of identifying expanded T cells in peripheral blood. General study results and limits: Approximately two-week clone count variance significantly increased as total template count grew. Differentially abundant clones: 0.95 to 1.5 between replicates, about 17 at two to three weeks, 19 to 20 at four.

Using immunoSEQ multiplex PCR, the repertoire was profiled, and TCRdb retains in-frame clones only, with some absent. In the table there are about 98,000 clones, about 91% of which are singletons. V dropped 4 bases and J dropped 1 base, with 10 bases sitting between them. CDR1 and CDR2 (germline): SGHTA, FQGNSA. The CDR3 runs to 14 residues. Concerning this clone: Its cognate antigen is unknown.

No infections or other immune events were documented during collection. Sequenced material: blood. The TCR comes from a person between 18 and 75 years old in good health. V and J are TRBV7-2 and TRBJ2-5; TRBD2 might be the D (6 bases). For the CDR3, the DNA is TGTGCCAGCAGCTATGGGGGGATCCAAGAGACCCAGTACTTC. It yields the protein CASSYGGIQETQYF.